The 19 T cell receptor beta chains presented below share a single source sample, sequenced in a study of blood T cell repertoires in COVID-19. Clones were sequenced by immunoSEQ multiplex PCR, and TCRdb holds only the in-frame ones, with some missing. This table has 310,000 or so clones, 80% to 90% appearing once. Sequenced: PBMCs or T cells enriched from blood (not recorded which). The receptors were gathered from a woman aged 18-29 years who had recovered from COVID-19.

This rearrangement joins TRBV3-1 (or the pseudogene TRBV3-2) to TRBJ1-1; no clear D. From germline, CDR1 is LGHDT and CDR2 YNNKEL (reference sequence). CDR3 size: 13 residues. V was trimmed by 1 base and J by 8 bases, leaving 11 bases between them. The CDR3 loop is CASSQVIWAEAFF. The CDR3 DNA follows: TGTGCCAGCAGCCAAGTGATTTGGGCAGAAGCTTTCTTT.

V usage is TRBV3-1 (or the pseudogene TRBV3-2) and J usage is TRBJ1-5, with a possible D match to TRBD1 (5 bases). The ends were cut back, 1 base at V and 4 bases at J, with 8 bases in the middle. The V gene's germline CDR1 is LGHDT and CDR2 YNNKEL (reference sequence). CDR3 length equals 14 residues. DNA of the CDR3: TGTGCCAGCAGCCAAGGACAGCGTAATCAGCCCCAGCATTTT. Translated: CASSQGQRNQPQHF.

V is TRBV29-1 and J is TRBJ2-7; TRBD1 agrees at 8 bases. J lost 7 bases, V lost 7 bases, and 12 bases had no gene match. Germline CDR1 reads SQVTM; CDR2 reads ANQGSEA. This CDR3 has 13 amino acids. CDR3 sequence (DNA): TGCAGCGGTCGACAGGGGCAGGCGGGAGAGCAGTACTTC. Translation: CSGRQGQAGEQYF.

This sequence joins TRBV9 and TRBJ1-6; 8 bases are shared with TRBD1. CDR1 and CDR2 (germline): SGDLS, YYNGEE. The CDR3 runs to 15 residues. V was clipped by 2 bases and J by 8 bases; unmatched bases: 6. Here the CDR3 reads CASSVEDRVDSPLHF. The CDR3 DNA reads TGTGCCAGCAGCGTCGAGGACAGGGTGGATTCACCCCTCCACTTT.

V is TRBV6-6 and J is TRBJ1-2; D may be TRBD1 (6 bases). CDR3 length equals 14 residues. The V gene's germline CDR1 is MNHNY and CDR2 SVGAGI (reference sequence). Trimming left V 2 bases short and J 2 bases short, with 9 bases between. The CDR3 coding sequence is TGTGCCAGCAGTTACGAGGGGGGGAACTATGGCTACACCTTC. This gives the protein CASSYEGGNYGYTF.

J is TRBJ2-7 and V is TRBV3-1 (or the pseudogene TRBV3-2); D is unresolved. V was pared by 1 base and J by 2 bases, with 9 bases between. Germline CDR1 is LGHDT and CDR2 is YNNKEL (reference sequence). CDR3 length: 14 amino acids. The CDR3 loop reads CASSQGWQAYEQYF. DNA of the CDR3: TGTGCCAGCAGCCAAGGGTGGCAAGCCTACGAGCAGTACTTC.

The chain joins TRBV19 to TRBJ2-7; TRBD1 might be the D (5 bases). CDR3 length equals 14 residues. V lost 3 bases, J lost 2 bases, and 11 bases lay in between. The V gene's germline CDR1 is LNHDA and CDR2 SQIVND (reference sequence). CDR3 nucleotide sequence: TGTGCCAGTAGTATCCGCACAGGTACCTACGAGCAGTACTTC. Translating it yields CASSIRTGTYEQYF.

Regarding this clone: In the same sample, other DNA sequences code for this CDR3. V gene TRBV11-2 combines with J gene TRBJ2-5; D is possibly TRBD2 (6 bases). CDR1 and CDR2 from the germline V gene are SGHAT and FQNNGV. Trimming pared 0 bases from V and 5 bases from J, leaving 7 bases between. The CDR3 sequence is 13 residues long. The CDR3 reads CASSLDRGETQYF. In DNA, the CDR3 is TGTGCCAGCAGCTTAGATCGGGGGGAGACCCAGTACTTC.

This clone was observed a single time. The rearrangement uses TRBV5-1 and TRBJ2-7; 10 nucleotides match TRBD1. Germline trimming cut 4 bases from V and 3 bases from J; bases unmatched to any gene: 4. CDR1 and CDR2 from the germline V gene are SGHRS and YFSETQ. This CDR3 is built from 14 residues. CDR3: CASSERTGGYEQYF. As DNA, the CDR3 is TGCGCCAGCAGCGAGCGGACAGGGGGCTACGAGCAGTACTTC.

This chain uses TRBV21-1 with TRBJ1-2; the table's D call, TRBD1, was not checked against the DNA. TRBV21-1 constitutes a pseudogene. The CDR3 is made up of 13 amino acids. The CDR3 bases are TGTGCCAGCAGCAACGAGGGGGCCGAAGGCTACACCTTC. Translating it yields CASSNEGAEGYTF.

The V gene is TRBV11-3, the J gene TRBJ2-2; TRBD2 is a possible D gene (5 bases). CDR1 and CDR2 (germline): SGHNT, YENEEA. The CDR3 loop spans 16 amino acids. Trimming took off 1 base at V and 1 base at J, with 10 bases between the two ends. CDR3 loop: CASSLAAGLNTGELFF. CDR3 nucleotides: TGTGCCAGCAGCTTAGCTGCGGGCCTGAACACCGGGGAGCTGTTTTTT. Full variable domain (missing parts from reference TRBV11-3 and TRBJ2-2): EAGVVQSPRYKIIEKKQPVAFWCNPISGHNTLYWYLQNLGQGPELLIRYENEEAVDDSQLPKDRFSAERLKGVDSTLKIQPAELGDSAVYLCASSLAAGLNTGELFFGEGSRLTVL.

The chain uses TRBV7-9 and TRBJ1-5, with a weak D call TRBD1 (6 bases). The germline CDR1 and CDR2 sequences are SEHNR and FQNEAQ (reference sequence). The V end lost 4 bases, the J end lost 7 bases, and 11 bases lay between the germline ends. This CDR3 region has 13 residues. The CDR3 coding sequence is TGTGCCAGCAGCTCTGAGACAGGACAGCCCCAGCATTTT. Amino acid sequence: CASSSETGQPQHF.

This chain joins TRBV19 and TRBJ2-1; 10 bases match TRBD1. Germline V CDR1 and CDR2: LNHDA, SQIVND (reference sequence). The CDR3 is 15 amino acids. V was clipped by 4 bases and J by 5 bases; unmatched bases: 5. The chain's CDR3 is CASSTRTGGHNEQFF. CDR3 DNA sequence: TGTGCCAGTAGTACGAGGACAGGGGGGCACAATGAGCAGTTCTTC.

As to this clone: Its ends do not fully match the called genes, so a read error is possible. This chain connects TRBV7-7 to TRBJ1-2; D might be TRBD1 (6 bases). Germline CDR1 is SSHAT and CDR2 is FNYEAQ (reference sequence). There are 16 residues in the CDR3. The CDR3 here is CASSYTGGGDGYGYTF. CDR3 in DNA: TGTGCTAGCAGCTACACGGGGGGCGGGGATGGCTATGGCTACACCTTC.

The chain is built from TRBV6-5 and TRBJ1-2; TRBD1 might be the D (5 bases). Germline V gene data show CDR1 as MNHEY and CDR2 as SVGAGI. The CDR3 is made up of 14 amino acids. With 6 bases removed from V and 4 bases from J, the gap between germline ends came to 15 bases. CDR3 DNA: TGTGCCAGCAGGAGAACAGGCGTCGGCTATGGCTACACCTTC. The encoded protein is CASRRTGVGYGYTF.

The chain is built from TRBV5-5 and TRBJ1-1, with 7 bases matching TRBD1. The CDR3 has 16 amino acids. Unmatched junction bases numbered 9, after V lost 2 bases and J lost 2 bases. CDR1 and CDR2 from the germline V gene are SGHKS and YYEKEE (reference sequence). CDR3 in DNA: TGTGCCAGCAGCTTAACCTCCGGGACAGCTAACACTGAAGCTTTCTTT. Amino acids: CASSLTSGTANTEAFF.

The sample holds a few counts of this clone. This rearrangement joins TRBV14 to TRBJ2-4, with 8 bases that match TRBD2. After removal of 4 bases from V and 10 bases from J, the junction contained 12 bases not matched to a gene. This CDR3 is built from 15 residues. The germline CDR1 and CDR2 sequences are SGHDN and FVKESK. The CDR3 loop reads CASSPLGLGAEIQYF. CDR3 sequence (DNA): TGTGCCAGCAGCCCCTTGGGACTAGGGGCGGAAATTCAGTACTTC.

This clone was seen a handful of times. The chain uses TRBV6-1 and TRBJ1-6; a weak D match, TRBD1 (6 bases). Germline assignment: CDR1 MNHNS and CDR2 SASEGT. The V gene lost 1 base and the J gene lost 5 bases, with 9 bases spanning the gap. This CDR3 contains 15 residues. The CDR3 bases are TGTGCCAGCAGTGAAGAAGCAGGGGATAATTCACCCCTCCACTTT. As protein: CASSEEAGDNSPLHF.

The rearrangement uses TRBV30 and TRBJ1-2, with 8 nucleotides matching TRBD1. After removal of 2 bases from V and 2 bases from J, the junction contained 7 bases not matched to a gene. This CDR3 region has 15 residues. Germline-derived CDR1 and CDR2 are GTSNPN and SVGIG (reference sequence). The DNA for the CDR3 is TGTGCCTGGAGTCGAGGACAGGGAGGGAACTATGGCTACACCTTC. It codes for CAWSRGQGGNYGYTF.